The rows below give T cell receptor beta chains drawn from one sample of a study of blood T cell repertoires in COVID-19. Method: immunoSEQ multiplex PCR; TCRdb's copy keeps in-frame clones and lacks some. The sample shows under 300,000 clones, roughly 85% of them seen only once. Sequenced: peripheral blood. These receptors originate from a man under 40 who had recovered from COVID-19. The CDR3 runs from the conserved cysteine through the conserved F or W. The order of the fields is clone size, V gene, J gene, D gene, CDR3 DNA, CDR3 protein. D genes are given only for firm matches. Size is stated for part of the rows, as once, few or many counts, or as a class when the clone is expanded.

>.|TRBV11-3|TRBJ2-7|TRBD2
TGTGCCAGCAGCCCCCGAGCGGGGTCCTACGAGCAGTACTTC
CASSPRAGSYEQYF
>.|TRBV12-5|TRBJ1-6|.
TGTGCTAGTGGTTCGACAGAGAATTCACCCCTCCACTTT
CASGSTENSPLHF
>.|TRBV11-2|TRBJ2-5|TRBD1
TGTGCCAGCAGCCGAAACAGGGGATCTCAAGAGACCCAGTACTTC
CASSRNRGSQETQYF
>.|TRBV3-1/TRBV3-2|TRBJ1-1|TRBD1
TGTGCCAGCAGCCAAGGGGACAGGAACACTGAAGCTTTCTTT
CASSQGDRNTEAFF
>.|TRBV14|TRBJ2-5|.
TGTGCCAGCAGCCCCCAAGGGGGAGAGACCCAGTACTTC
CASSPQGGETQYF
>.|TRBV4-1|TRBJ1-1|TRBD1
TGCGCCAGCAGCCAGGAAGGACAGGGGAGTGGGTACACTGAAGCTTTCTTT
CASSQEGQGSGYTEAFF
>.|TRBV7-9|TRBJ2-1|.
TGTGCCAGCAGCTTAGGACAGTACAATGAGCAGTTCTTC
CASSLGQYNEQFF
>.|TRBV7-7|TRBJ2-3|.
TGTGCCAGCAGCTTAGATCGGGAAGATACGCAGTATTTT
CASSLDREDTQYF
>.|TRBV6-5|TRBJ1-5|.
TGTGCCAGCAGCCCCGCGGGCGTCGGCAATCAGCCCCAGCATTTT
CASSPAGVGNQPQHF
>few|TRBV10-3|TRBJ1-5|.
TGTGCCATCAGCCCCCTCGCCCGGGAGCCCCAGCATTTT
CAISPLAREPQHF
>.|TRBV19|TRBJ2-7|.
TGTGCCAGTAGTATCTCTTACGGCAGGGGAACCGGCGAGCAGTACTTC
CASSISYGRGTGEQYF
>.|TRBV11-2|TRBJ1-2|.
TGTGCCAGCAGCCTGGACAGTGCACGAGCTCTTAACTATGGCTACACCTTC
CASSLDSARALNYGYTF
>once|TRBV5-1|TRBJ2-7|.
TGCGCCAGCAGCTTTGGGACTCGCTACGAGCAGTACTTC
CASSFGTRYEQYF
>many|TRBV30|TRBJ1-5|TRBD1
TGTGCCTGGTCAGGACAGGGCGGTCAGCCCCAGCATTTT
CAWSGQGGQPQHF
>.|TRBV5-4|TRBJ2-5|TRBD2
TGTGCCAGCAGCTTGGCCTCGGGGGGGGAGACCCAGTACTTC
CASSLASGGETQYF
>.|TRBV6-6|TRBJ1-3|.
TGTGCCAGCAGTTACTCGGGACTATCCCCAAACACCATATATTTT
CASSYSGLSPNTIYF
>.|TRBV18|TRBJ2-7|.
TGTGCCAGCTCACCACCGTTTGCCCTTAGGAACAGCACCTACGAGCAGTACTTC
CASSPPFALRNSTYEQYF
>.|TRBV24-1|TRBJ2-1|.
TGTGCCACCATCCGGGACTTCTACAGTGAGCAGTTCTTC
CATIRDFYSEQFF
>.|TRBV6-5|TRBJ1-6|TRBD1
TGTGCCAGCAGCGGGGACAGCGATAATTCACCCCTCCACTTT
CASSGDSDNSPLHF
>.|TRBV5-1|TRBJ2-4|.
TGCGCCAGCAGCCCGGTCGGGGGAAACATTCAGTACTTC
CASSPVGGNIQYF
>once|TRBV6-8|TRBJ1-2|.
TGTGCCAGCAGTTATCTTGGACAGTGGTCCGACGGCTACACCTTC
CASSYLGQWSDGYTF
>.|TRBV11-2|TRBJ2-4|TRBD1
TGTGCCAGCTCAGGGTGGGGACAGGGGGCCAAGATTCAGTACTTC
CASSGWGQGAKIQYF
>few|TRBV19|TRBJ1-4|TRBD1
TGTGCCAGTTGTGCGGACAGGGATACGGGAGGTGAAAAACTGTTTTTT
CASCADRDTGGEKLFF
>few|TRBV2|TRBJ2-2|.
TGTGCCAGCATCCCGAATACGGGCACCGGGGAGCTGTTTTTT
CASIPNTGTGELFF
>.|TRBV18|TRBJ1-6|.
TGTGCCAGCTCCCGGGGGGTTTTGGATAATTCACCCCTCCACTTT
CASSRGVLDNSPLHF
>.|TRBV27|TRBJ2-7|TRBD1
TGTGCCAGCAGTCCTAGGGGGCTGAGCGAGCAGTACTTC
CASSPRGLSEQYF
>.|TRBV19|TRBJ2-7|TRBD1
TGTGCCAGTAGTGATACAGGGGGCGGGGAGCAGTACTTC
CASSDTGGGEQYF
>.|TRBV11-2|TRBJ1-3|TRBD1
TGTGCCAGCAGCCCCCGGACAGGGGATATAAACACCATATATTTT
CASSPRTGDINTIYF
>.|TRBV3-1/TRBV3-2|TRBJ1-1|.
TGTGCCAGCAGCCAAGTTCCCAGGGGTAGAACTGAAGCTTTCTTT
CASSQVPRGRTEAFF
>.|TRBV19|TRBJ1-5|.
TGTGCCAGTAGTATGACAGGCTTACGCAATCAGCCCCAGCATTTT
CASSMTGLRNQPQHF
>.|TRBV11-3|TRBJ1-5|.
TGTGCCAGCAGCTTTCGGGGGAATAGCAATCAGCCCCAGCATTTT
CASSFRGNSNQPQHF
>once|TRBV6-5|TRBJ1-1|TRBD1
TGTGCCAGCAGGGGACAGGGGAAACACACTGAAGCTTTCTTT
CASRGQGKHTEAFF
>.|TRBV4-1|TRBJ2-7|TRBD2
TGCGCCAGCAGCCACCATGGGACTAGCGGGACATACGAGCAGTACTTC
CASSHHGTSGTYEQYF
>.|TRBV6-5|TRBJ2-7|TRBD2
TGTGCCAGCAGTTTCGGGAGCGGGGGCTCTTCCTACGAGCAGTACTTC
CASSFGSGGSSYEQYF
>.|TRBV23-1|TRBJ2-7|TRBD1
TGCGCCAGCAGTCATAGCCTTATCCGGGACAGGGGAGAAAACGAGCAGTACTTC
CASSHSLIRDRGENEQYF
>.|TRBV29-1|TRBJ1-2|TRBD1
TGCAGCGTCGCACAGGGGGCAGACTATGGCTACACCTTC
CSVAQGADYGYTF
>.|TRBV19|TRBJ1-5|.
TGTGCCAGTAGTATTGACAACAGGCGAAATCAGCCCCAGCATTTT
CASSIDNRRNQPQHF
>.|TRBV7-8|TRBJ2-7|.
TGTGCCAGCAGCTTAGGAAGGAGCTCCTACGAGCAGTACTTC
CASSLGRSSYEQYF
>.|TRBV19|TRBJ2-3|TRBD2
TGTGCCAGTAGTATATACCCCTCTAGCGGGGGACACCAAACAGATACGCAGTATTTT
CASSIYPSSGGHQTDTQYF
>.|TRBV7-8|TRBJ2-5|TRBD1
TGTGCCAGCAGCCCATGGGGACAGGGGGGAGAAGAGACCCAGTACTTC
CASSPWGQGGEETQYF
>.|TRBV30|TRBJ1-4|.
TGTGCCTGGCGCAACAGGGTCACTAATGAAAAACTGTTTTTT
CAWRNRVTNEKLFF
>.|TRBV7-8|TRBJ2-7|.
TGTGCCAGCAGCTTAGAACAGGGATACGAGCAGTACTTC
CASSLEQGYEQYF
>.|TRBV2|TRBJ1-4|.
TGTGCCAGCACCATTTACTCAGGGGCCCCAAATGAAAAACTGTTTTTT
CASTIYSGAPNEKLFF
>.|TRBV13|TRBJ2-7|.
TGTGCCAGCAGCTTAGTGGCAGGGTCTCCTTGGGAGCAGTACTTC
CASSLVAGSPWEQYF
>.|TRBV5-6|TRBJ1-4|TRBD1
TGTGCCAGCAGTTATACAGGGGGCGTTAATGAAAAACTGTTTTTT
CASSYTGGVNEKLFF
>.|TRBV6-5|TRBJ1-6|.
TGTGCCAGCACCCCGAGCGCGGGTCCCCATTCACCCCTCCACTTT
CASTPSAGPHSPLHF
>.|TRBV27|TRBJ1-5|.
TGTGCCAGCAGATCCTCCATTAGCCAAAATCAGCCCCAGCATTTT
CASRSSISQNQPQHF
>few|TRBV3-1/TRBV3-2|TRBJ2-1|TRBD2
TGTGCCAGCAGCCAATCTAGCGGGGGGGCGATCAATGAGCAGTTCTTC
CASSQSSGGAINEQFF
>.|TRBV2|TRBJ1-5|.
TGTGCCAGCAGTGAAATTAGTACAGGGTATAGCAATCAGCCCCAGCATTTT
CASSEISTGYSNQPQHF
>.|TRBV3-1/TRBV3-2|TRBJ2-7|TRBD1
TGTGCCAGCAGCCCCCTTTTCCAGGGGGATAGGAACGAGCAGTACTTC
CASSPLFQGDRNEQYF
>.|TRBV5-8|TRBJ1-4|.
TGTGCCAGCAGACCCCGGGGGATTGAAAAACTGTTTTTT
CASRPRGIEKLFF
>.|TRBV3-1/TRBV3-2|TRBJ2-3|TRBD2
TGTGCCAGCAGCCCCGGCGTAGCGGGGGAAAGGGGAGATACGCAGTATTTT
CASSPGVAGERGDTQYF